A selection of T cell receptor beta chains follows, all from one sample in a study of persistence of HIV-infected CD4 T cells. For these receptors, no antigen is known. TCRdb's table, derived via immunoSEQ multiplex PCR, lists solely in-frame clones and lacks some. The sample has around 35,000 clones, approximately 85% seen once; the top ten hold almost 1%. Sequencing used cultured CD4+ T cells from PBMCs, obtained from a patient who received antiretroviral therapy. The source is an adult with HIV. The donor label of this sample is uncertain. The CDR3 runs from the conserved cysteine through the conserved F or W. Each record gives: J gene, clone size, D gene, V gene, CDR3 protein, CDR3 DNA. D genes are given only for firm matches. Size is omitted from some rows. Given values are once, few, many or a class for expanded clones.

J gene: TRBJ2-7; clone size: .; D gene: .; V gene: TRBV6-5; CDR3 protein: CASRGSGGRYEQYF; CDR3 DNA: TGTGCCAGCAGGGGAAGTGGAGGCCGATACGAGCAGTACTTC
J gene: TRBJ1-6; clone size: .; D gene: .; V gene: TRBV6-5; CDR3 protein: CATTRRPRHSPLHF; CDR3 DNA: TGTGCCACCACCCGACGGCCTCGGCATTCACCCCTCCACTTT
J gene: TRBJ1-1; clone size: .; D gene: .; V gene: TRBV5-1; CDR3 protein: CASSPGDVTGEAFF; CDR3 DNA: TGCGCCAGCAGCCCCGGAGATGTGACCGGAGAAGCTTTCTTT
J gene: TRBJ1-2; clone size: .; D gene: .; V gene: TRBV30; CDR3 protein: CAWTPGGGYTF; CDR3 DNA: TGTGCCTGGACGCCGGGGGGTGGCTACACCTTC
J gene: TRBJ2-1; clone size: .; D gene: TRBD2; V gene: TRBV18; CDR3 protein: CASALGGGSYNEQFF; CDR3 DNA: TGTGCCAGCGCCTTGGGCGGGGGCTCCTACAATGAGCAGTTCTTC
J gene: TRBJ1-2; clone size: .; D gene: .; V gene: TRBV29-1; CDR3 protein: CSAGGLAEGYTF; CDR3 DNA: TGCAGCGCCGGAGGGTTGGCGGAAGGCTACACCTTC
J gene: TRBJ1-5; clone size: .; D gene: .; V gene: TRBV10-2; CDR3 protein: CASSESDPNQPQHF; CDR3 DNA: TGCGCCAGCAGTGAGTCGGATCCAAATCAGCCCCAGCATTTT
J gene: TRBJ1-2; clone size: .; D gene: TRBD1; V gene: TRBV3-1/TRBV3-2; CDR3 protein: CASSPKGRGTYGYTF; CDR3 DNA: TGTGCCAGCAGCCCAAAGGGCAGGGGGACCTATGGCTACACCTTC
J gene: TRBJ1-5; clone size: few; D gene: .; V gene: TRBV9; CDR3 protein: CASSPYPRQPQHF; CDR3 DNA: TGTGCCAGCAGCCCGTACCCTAGACAGCCCCAGCATTTT
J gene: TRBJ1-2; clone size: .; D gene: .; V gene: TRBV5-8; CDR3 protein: CASSLLGVSSNYGYTF; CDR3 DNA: TGTGCCAGCAGCTTGCTTGGCGTCAGTAGTAACTATGGCTACACCTTC
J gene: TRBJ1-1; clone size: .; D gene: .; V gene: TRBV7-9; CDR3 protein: CASSPKNRELTEAFF; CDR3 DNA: TGTGCCAGCAGCCCCAAGAACAGGGAGTTAACTGAAGCTTTCTTT
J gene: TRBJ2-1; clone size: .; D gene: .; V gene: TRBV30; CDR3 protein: CAWGVGTRINEQFF; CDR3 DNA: TGTGCCTGGGGAGTCGGAACTAGAATCAATGAGCAGTTCTTC
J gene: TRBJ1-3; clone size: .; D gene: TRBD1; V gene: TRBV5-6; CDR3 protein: CASSLGGQVTGNTIYF; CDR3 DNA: TGTGCCAGCAGCTTGGGGGGACAGGTCACAGGAAACACCATATATTTT
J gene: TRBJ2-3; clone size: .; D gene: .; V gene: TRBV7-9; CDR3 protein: CASSPRTTGAVTDTQYF; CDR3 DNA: TGTGCCAGCAGCCCAAGGACTACAGGAGCGGTGACAGATACGCAGTATTTT
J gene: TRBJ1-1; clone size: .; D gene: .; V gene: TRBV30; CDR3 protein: CACLPAGIEAFF; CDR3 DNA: TGTGCCTGCCTCCCCGCCGGGATCGAAGCTTTCTTT
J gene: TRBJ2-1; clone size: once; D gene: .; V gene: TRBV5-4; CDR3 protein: CASSLIGGEQFF; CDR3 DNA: TGTGCCAGCAGCTTAATCGGGGGAGAGCAGTTCTTC
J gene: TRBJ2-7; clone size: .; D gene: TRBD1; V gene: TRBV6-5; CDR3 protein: CASRRTGHEQYF; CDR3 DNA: TGTGCCAGCAGACGGACAGGGCACGAGCAGTACTTC
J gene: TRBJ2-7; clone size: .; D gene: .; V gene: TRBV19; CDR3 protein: CASSRGPRYEQYF; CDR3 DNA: TGTGCCAGTAGTAGGGGACCCCGATACGAGCAGTACTTC
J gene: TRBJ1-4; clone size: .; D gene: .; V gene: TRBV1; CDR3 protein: CTSSQDKGNDPEKLFF; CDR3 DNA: TGCACCAGCAGCCAAGACAAGGGGAATGATCCGGAAAAACTGTTTTTT
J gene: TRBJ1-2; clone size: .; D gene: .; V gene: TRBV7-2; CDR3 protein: CASSFLAGQNYGYTF; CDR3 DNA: TGTGCCAGCAGCTTTTTAGCAGGGCAGAACTATGGCTACACCTTC
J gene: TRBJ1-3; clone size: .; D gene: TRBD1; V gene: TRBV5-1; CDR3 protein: CASSDGQGFSGNTIYF; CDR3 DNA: TGCGCCAGCAGCGACGGACAGGGATTCAGTGGAAACACCATATATTTT
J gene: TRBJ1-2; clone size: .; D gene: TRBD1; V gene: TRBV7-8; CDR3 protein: CASSLARGTGGYGYTF; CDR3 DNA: TGTGCCAGCAGCTTAGCGAGGGGGACAGGGGGCTATGGCTACACCTTC
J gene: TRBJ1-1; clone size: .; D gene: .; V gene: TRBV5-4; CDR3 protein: CASSFWTASMNTEAFF; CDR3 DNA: TGTGCCAGCAGCTTTTGGACAGCGAGTATGAACACTGAAGCTTTCTTT
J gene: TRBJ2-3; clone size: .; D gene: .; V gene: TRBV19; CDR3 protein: CASSIGGRNTDTQYF; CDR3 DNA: TGTGCCAGTAGTATAGGTGGGAGAAACACAGATACGCAGTATTTT
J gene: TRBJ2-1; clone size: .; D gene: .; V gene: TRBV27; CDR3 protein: CASKMGGGWYNEQFF; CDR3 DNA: TGTGCCAGCAAGATGGGGGGGGGCTGGTACAATGAGCAGTTCTTC
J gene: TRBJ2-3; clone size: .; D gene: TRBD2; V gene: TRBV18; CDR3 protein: CASSPSSGGDTQYF; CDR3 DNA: TGTGCCAGCTCACCTTCCTCGGGGGGGGATACGCAGTATTTT
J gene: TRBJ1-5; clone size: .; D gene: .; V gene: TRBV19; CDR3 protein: CASSPLTSNQPQHF; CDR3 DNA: TGTGCCAGTAGTCCCCTCACCAGCAATCAGCCCCAGCATTTT
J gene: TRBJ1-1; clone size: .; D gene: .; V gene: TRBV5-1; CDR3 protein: CASSLGQRNTEAFF; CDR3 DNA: TGCGCCAGCAGCTTGGGACAGAGGAACACTGAAGCTTTCTTT
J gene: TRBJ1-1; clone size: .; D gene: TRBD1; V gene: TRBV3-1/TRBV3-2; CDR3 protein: CASSRFDGGQGNTEAFF; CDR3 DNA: TGTGCCAGCAGCCGCTTCGACGGGGGACAGGGGAACACTGAAGCTTTCTTT
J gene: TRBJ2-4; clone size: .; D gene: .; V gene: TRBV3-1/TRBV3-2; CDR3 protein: CASSHRAIAKNIQYF; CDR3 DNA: TGTGCCAGCAGCCACCGAGCTATAGCCAAAAACATTCAGTACTTC
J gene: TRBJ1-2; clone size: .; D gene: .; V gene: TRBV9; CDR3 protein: CASSPPIGGRQTSGYGYTF; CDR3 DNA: TGTGCCAGCAGCCCCCCCATCGGTGGTCGCCAGACGAGTGGCTATGGCTACACCTTC
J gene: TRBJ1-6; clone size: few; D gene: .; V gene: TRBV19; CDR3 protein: CASSPAGRLGSPLHF; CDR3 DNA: TGTGCCAGTAGCCCCGCGGGGCGATTAGGGTCACCCCTCCACTTT
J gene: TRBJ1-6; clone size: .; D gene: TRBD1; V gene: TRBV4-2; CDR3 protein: CASSQVNRGTYNSPLHF; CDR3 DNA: TGTGCCAGCAGCCAAGTGAACAGGGGAACCTATAATTCACCCCTCCACTTT
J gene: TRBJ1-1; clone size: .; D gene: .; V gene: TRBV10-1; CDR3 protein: CASSENGETEAFF; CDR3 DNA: TGCGCCAGCAGTGAGAACGGGGAAACTGAAGCTTTCTTT
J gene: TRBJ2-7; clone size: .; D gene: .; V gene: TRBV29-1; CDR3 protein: CSVRDRPWEQYF; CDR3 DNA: TGCAGCGTTCGTGACAGGCCCTGGGAGCAGTACTTC
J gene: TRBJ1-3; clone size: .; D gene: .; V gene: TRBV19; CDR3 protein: CASTPRPGLGGSGNTIYF; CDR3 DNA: TGTGCCAGTACCCCCCGTCCGGGCCTGGGGGGCTCTGGAAACACCATATATTTT
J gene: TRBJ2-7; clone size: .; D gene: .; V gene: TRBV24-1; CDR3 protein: CATSAGADESYEQYF; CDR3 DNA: TGTGCCACCAGCGCTGGGGCAGACGAGTCCTACGAGCAGTACTTC
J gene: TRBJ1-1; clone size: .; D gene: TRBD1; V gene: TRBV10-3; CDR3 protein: CATKSRGPNTEAFF; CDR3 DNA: TGTGCCACGAAATCCAGGGGGCCGAACACTGAAGCTTTCTTT
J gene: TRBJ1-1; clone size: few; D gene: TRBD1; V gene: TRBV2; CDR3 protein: CASSAGQGRNTEAFF; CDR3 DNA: TGTGCCAGCAGTGCCGGACAGGGTCGGAACACTGAAGCTTTCTTT
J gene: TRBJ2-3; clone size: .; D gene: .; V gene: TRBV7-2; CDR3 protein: CASSFPGLPRADTQYF; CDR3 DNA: TGTGCCAGCAGCTTCCCGGGTCTCCCTCGAGCAGATACGCAGTATTTT
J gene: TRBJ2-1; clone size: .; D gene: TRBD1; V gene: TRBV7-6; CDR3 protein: CASNPRQGGNEQFF; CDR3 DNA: TGTGCCAGCAACCCTCGACAGGGTGGGAATGAGCAGTTCTTC
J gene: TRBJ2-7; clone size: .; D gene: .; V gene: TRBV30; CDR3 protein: CAWSRQGAYEQYF; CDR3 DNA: TGTGCCTGGAGTAGACAAGGGGCCTACGAGCAGTACTTC
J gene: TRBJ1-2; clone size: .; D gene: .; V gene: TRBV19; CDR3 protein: CASSISDRLSNYGYTF; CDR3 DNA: TGTGCCAGTAGTATATCGGACAGACTCTCCAACTATGGCTACACCTTC
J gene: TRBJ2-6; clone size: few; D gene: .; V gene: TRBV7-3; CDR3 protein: CASSLAGANVLTF; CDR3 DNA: TGTGCCAGCAGCTTAGCTGGGGCCAACGTCCTGACTTTC
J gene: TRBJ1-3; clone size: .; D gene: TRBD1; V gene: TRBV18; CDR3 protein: CASSPTTGPGNTIYF; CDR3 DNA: TGTGCCAGCTCACCCACGACAGGGCCTGGAAACACCATATATTTT
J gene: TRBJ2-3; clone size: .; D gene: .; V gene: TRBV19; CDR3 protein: CATLPGHRNGRDTQYF; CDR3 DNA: TGTGCCACCCTCCCGGGACACAGGAACGGGAGAGATACGCAGTATTTT
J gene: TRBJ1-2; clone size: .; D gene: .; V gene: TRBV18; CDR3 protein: CASSLTGQSLGYTF; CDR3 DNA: TGTGCCAGCTCACTGACGGGACAAAGTCTGGGCTACACCTTC
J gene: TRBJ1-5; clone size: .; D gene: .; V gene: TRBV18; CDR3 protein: CASSPNGGSIGNQPQHF; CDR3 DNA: TGTGCCAGCTCACCCAATGGGGGGAGTATCGGCAATCAGCCCCAGCATTTT
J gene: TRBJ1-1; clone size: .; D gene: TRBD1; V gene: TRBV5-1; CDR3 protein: CASSTGERNTEAFF; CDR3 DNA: TGCGCCAGCAGCACAGGGGAGAGGAACACTGAAGCTTTCTTT
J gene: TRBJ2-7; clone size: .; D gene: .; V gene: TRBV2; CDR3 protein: CASSVFGQLYEQYF; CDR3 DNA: TGTGCCAGCAGTGTATTCGGGCAGCTCTACGAGCAGTACTTC
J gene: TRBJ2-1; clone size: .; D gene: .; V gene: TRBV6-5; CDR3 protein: CASTLKYEQFF; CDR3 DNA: TGTGCCAGCACCCTCAAGTATGAGCAGTTCTTC
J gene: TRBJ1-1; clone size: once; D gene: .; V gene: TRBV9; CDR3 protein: CASSVMQGSIAEAFF; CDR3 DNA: TGTGCCAGCAGCGTAATGCAGGGGAGTATAGCTGAAGCTTTCTTT
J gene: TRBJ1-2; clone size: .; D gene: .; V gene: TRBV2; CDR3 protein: CARWEQTNYGYTF; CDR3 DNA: TGTGCCAGATGGGAACAGACTAACTATGGCTACACCTTC
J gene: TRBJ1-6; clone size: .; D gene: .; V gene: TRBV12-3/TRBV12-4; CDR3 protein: CASRTQRNSPLHF; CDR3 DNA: TGTGCCAGCAGGACCCAGAGAAATTCACCCCTCCACTTT
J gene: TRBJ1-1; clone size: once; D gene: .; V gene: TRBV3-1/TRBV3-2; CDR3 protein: CASSQGGGTEAFF; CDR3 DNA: TGTGCCAGCAGCCAAGGGGGAGGGACTGAAGCTTTCTTT
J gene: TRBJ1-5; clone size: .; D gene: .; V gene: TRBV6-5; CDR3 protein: CASRRAGNNQPQHF; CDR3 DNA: TGTGCCAGCCGCCGCGCGGGGAACAATCAGCCCCAGCATTTT
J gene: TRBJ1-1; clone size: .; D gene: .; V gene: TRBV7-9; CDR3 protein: CASSYRDVRSAFF; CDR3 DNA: TGTGCCAGCAGCTACCGGGACGTCCGGAGCGCTTTCTTT